Listed here are 27 T cell receptor beta chains from one sample, sequenced in a study of shared clonotypes between healthy human individuals. Profiling relied on immunoSEQ multiplex PCR, and the TCRdb table lists in-frame clones only, not all of them. The table has approximately 340,000 clones, around four fifths seen once; the top ten hold roughly a tenth. The specimen was memory CD4+ T cells sorted from blood. Subset of the sample: CD45RA-negative fraction. These receptor sequences come from a man aged 25 to 40 in good health.

This clone appeared a few times. The rearrangement uses TRBV6-1 and TRBJ2-7; 11 positions match TRBD2. Germline V gives CDR1 MNHNS, CDR2 SASEGT. This CDR3 region has 14 residues. V dropped 10 bases and J dropped 4; count of bases not matched to a gene: 9. CDR3 amino acids: CATTLGTSGYEQYF. CDR3 in DNA: TGTGCCACCACTCTCGGGACTAGCGGTTACGAGCAGTACTTC.

The V and J genes are TRBV7-9 and TRBJ1-1, with TRBD1 as a possible D gene (5 bases). Per the germline V gene, CDR1 is SEHNR and CDR2 is FQNEAQ (reference sequence). The CDR3 length is 17 residues. Trimming took 4 bases from V and 5 from J, leaving 23 bases between them. In nucleotides, the CDR3 is TGTGCCAGCAGCTCCCGATCAATTCAAAGAACAGGAACTGAAGCTTTCTTT. Translating it yields CASSSRSIQRTGTEAFF. Filled out from reference TRBV7-9 and TRBJ1-1, the complete variable domain reads DTGVSQNPRHKITKRGQNVTFRCDPISEHNRLYWYRQTLGQGPEFLTYFQNEAQLEKSRLLSDRFSAERPKGSFSTLEIQRTEQGDSAMYLCASSSRSIQRTGTEAFFGQGTRLTVV.

This clone showed up just a few times. J is TRBJ2-7 and V is TRBV4-3; TRBD2 is a possible D gene (6 bases). V lost 0 bases to trimming and J lost 5 bases, with 17 bases between them. Germline lookup yields CDR1 LGHNA and CDR2 YSLEER. The CDR3 sequence is 16 residues long. CDR3 loop: CASSQEWRQTRDEQYF. In DNA, the CDR3 is TGCGCCAGCAGCCAAGAGTGGCGGCAGACTAGAGACGAGCAGTACTTC.

On this clone: Germline is not matched at one junction end, which may reflect a read error. The rearrangement links TRBV4-2 to TRBJ2-1; 8 bases fit TRBD2. The CDR3 extends over 13 amino acids. Germline loops: CDR1 LGHNA, CDR2 YNFKEQ. CDR3 amino acids: CASSHSGSMLRVF. The CDR3 DNA reads TGTGCCAGCAGCCACAGCGGGAGTATGCTACGGGTCTTC.

This clone was seen a handful of times. The chain recombines TRBV5-1 with TRBJ2-5, with D possibly being TRBD2 (6 bases). Trimming cost V 2 bases and J 4 bases, with 12 bases left between them. The CDR3 is 14 residues long. CDR1 and CDR2 from the germline V gene are SGHRS and YFSETQ. CDR3 amino acids: CASSFTGDGETQYF. The DNA for the CDR3 is TGCGCCAGCAGCTTTACGGGGGACGGAGAGACCCAGTACTTC.

The gene calls are TRBV19 and TRBJ2-7; 7 bases align to TRBD2. The CDR3 runs 17 residues. From germline, CDR1 is LNHDA and CDR2 SQIVND (reference sequence). V shed 5 bases and J 7 bases; nucleotides not matched to a gene: 20. In DNA form, the CDR3 reads TGTGCCAGTAGTCCCTTGGCTCGTCGGCTAGCGGTCGGAGAGCAGTACTTC. It specifies CASSPLARRLAVGEQYF.

This rearrangement joins TRBV19 to TRBJ2-1, with 7 bases matching TRBD1. The CDR3 sequence is 15 residues long. V dropped 8 bases and J dropped 0; count of bases not matched to a gene: 7. CDR1 is LNHDA, CDR2 SQIVND, per germline (reference sequence). DNA for the CDR3: TGTGCCAGTTCACAGGACAGGAGCTCCTACAATGAGCAGTTCTTC. Its translation: CASSQDRSSYNEQFF.

This clone appeared once. The CDR3 protein is CSGQGVGGNTIYF. Written as DNA, the CDR3 is TGCAGCGGGCAGGGAGTAGGGGGAAACACCATATATTTT. The V and J genes are TRBV29-1 and TRBJ1-3; perhaps TRBD1 as D (5 bases). V shed 7 bases and J shed 4 bases, with 14 bases lying between them. The CDR3 has 13 residues. CDR1 and CDR2 (germline): SQVTM, ANQGSEA.

This sequence joins TRBV6-5 and TRBJ1-2; no clear D gene. There are 12 residues in the CDR3. Germline CDR1 and CDR2: MNHEY and SVGAGI. Trimming took 6 bases from V and 8 from J, leaving 13 bases between them. The CDR3 sequence: CASRYQDGGYTF. In DNA form, the CDR3 reads TGTGCCAGCAGGTACCAAGATGGAGGCTACACCTTC.

The V and J genes are TRBV2 and TRBJ2-7, with a tentative D call TRBD1 (7 bases). This CDR3 region has 14 residues. Germline CDR1 reads SNHLY; CDR2 reads FYNNEI. The V end lost 6 bases, the J end lost 1 base, and 13 bases lay between the germline ends. The CDR3 sequence is CASSLEGQSYEQYF. In nucleotides, the CDR3 is TGTGCCAGCAGCTTGGAGGGACAGTCCTACGAGCAGTACTTC.

This clone was observed once. The chain carries TRBV2 and TRBJ2-3; TRBD2 agrees at 10 bases. CDR3 length equals 16 residues. The germline CDR1 and CDR2 sequences are SNHLY and FYNNEI. V dropped 4 bases and J dropped 5; count of bases not matched to a gene: 9. CDR3 nucleotide sequence: TGTGCCAGCAGTGGTGGTAGCGGGAGGCGGGGAGATACGCAGTATTTT. This translates into CASSGGSGRRGDTQYF.

The J gene is TRBJ2-3, the V gene TRBV2, with 10 bases aligning to TRBD2. This CDR3 is built from 16 residues. Trimming took 4 bases from V and 6 from J; bases not matched to a gene: 10. CDR1 is SNHLY, CDR2 FYNNEI, per germline. The CDR3 nucleotides are TGTGCCAGCAGTGCCCGGGCTAGCGGGGGCCGGGATACGCAGTATTTT. It translates to CASSARASGGRDTQYF.

This chain uses TRBV2 with TRBJ2-7; 9 nucleotides match TRBD1. The CDR3 length is 14 residues. Looked up from germline, CDR1 is SNHLY and CDR2 is FYNNEI. V lost 7 bases, J lost 6 bases, and 10 bases stayed unmatched. The chain's CDR3 is CASKLSGTGREQYF. The CDR3 DNA follows: TGTGCCAGCAAGCTATCCGGGACAGGGCGCGAGCAGTACTTC.

The rearrangement joins TRBV5-4 to TRBJ2-4; the match to TRBD2 covers 8 bases. Per the germline V gene, CDR1 is SGHNT and CDR2 is YYREEE (reference sequence). V lost 2 bases and J lost 1; bases outside the gene matches: 2. The CDR3 has 15 amino acids. The chain's CDR3 is CASSLAGAAKNIQYF. The CDR3 DNA reads as TGTGCCAGCAGCTTAGCGGGAGCGGCCAAAAACATTCAGTACTTC. Full variable domain (remainder filled in from reference TRBV5-4 and TRBJ2-4): ETGVTQSPTHLIKTRGQQVTLRCSSQSGHNTVSWYQQALGQGPQFIFQYYREEENGRGNFPPRFSGLQFPNYSSELNVNALELDDSALYLCASSLAGAAKNIQYFGAGTRLSVL.

The genes are TRBV5-1 and TRBJ2-7, with D possibly TRBD2 on 6 matching bases. V was pared by 1 base and J by 3 bases, with 14 bases between. Germline lookup yields CDR1 SGHRS and CDR2 YFSETQ. The CDR3 sequence is 15 residues long. The CDR3 sequence: CASSLLGGDNYEQYF. The CDR3 nucleotides are TGCGCCAGCAGCTTGTTGGGGGGAGACAACTACGAGCAGTACTTC. The full variable domain, in which reference TRBV5-1 and TRBJ2-7 provide the parts outside the CDR3, is KAGVTQTPRYLIKTRGQQVTLSCSPISGHRSVSWYQQTPGQGLQFLFEYFSETQRNKGNFPGRFSGRQFSNSRSEMNVSTLELGDSALYLCASSLLGGDNYEQYFGPGTRLTVT.

The chain has TRBV5-1 and TRBJ2-5; TRBD2 agrees at 11 bases. Losses at the gene ends were 0 bases for V and 5 bases for J; bases not matched to a gene: 12. The germline gives CDR1 SGHRS, CDR2 YFSETQ. This CDR3 region has 18 residues. For the CDR3, the DNA is TGCGCCAGCAGCTTGGCAATTAGCGGGAGGGATTTTATGGAGACCCAGTACTTC. It codes for CASSLAISGRDFMETQYF.

The V gene is TRBV28, the J gene TRBJ1-3, with D unresolved. Trimming shortened V by 1 base and J by 7 bases, and 5 bases separated the two germline ends. Germline V gene sequence: CDR1 MDHEN, CDR2 SYDVKM. The CDR3 has 12 residues. The CDR3 DNA reads TGTGCCAGCAGTTTATTCCCGAACACCATATATTTT. This sequence encodes CASSLFPNTIYF. The variable domain in full, completed from reference TRBV28 and TRBJ1-3, reads DVKVTQSSRYLVKRTGEKVFLECVQDMDHENMFWYRQDPGLGLRLIYFSYDVKMKEKGDIPEGYSVSREKKERFSLILESASTNQTSMYLCASSLFPNTIYFGEGSWLTVV.

This clone has ten or more counts. V and J are TRBV7-2 and TRBJ2-7; tentative D call: TRBD1 (6 bases). Germline CDR1 and CDR2: SGHTA and FQGNSA. The V end was cut by 0 bases, the J end by 9 bases, with 21 bases between. The CDR3 is 16 residues long. This CDR3 is CASSLAGASGPVLQYF. The CDR3 DNA reads TGTGCCAGCAGCTTAGCGGGGGCCTCGGGGCCGGTTTTGCAGTACTTC.

The chain recombines TRBV28 with TRBJ2-2; D is possibly TRBD1 (6 bases). Looked up from germline, CDR1 is MDHEN and CDR2 is SYDVKM. The CDR3 extends over 15 amino acids. Trimming took off 6 bases at V and 2 bases at J, with 13 bases between the two ends. DNA of the CDR3: TGTGCCAGCAGACCAGGGGACCGAAACACCGGGGAGCTGTTTTTT. This gives the protein CASRPGDRNTGELFF.

A remark on this clone: The same CDR3 can be traced to other DNA sequences in this sample. The chain joins TRBV5-1 to TRBJ2-7; 9 nucleotides line up with TRBD1. The CDR3 runs 14 residues. J gave up 6 bases and V 1 base, and 5 bases lay outside the gene matches. The germline gives CDR1 SGHRS, CDR2 YFSETQ. CDR3 loop: CASSLRDRVGEQYF. The CDR3 nucleotides are TGCGCCAGCAGCTTGAGGGACAGGGTCGGCGAGCAGTACTTC.

V gene TRBV6-1 combines with J gene TRBJ2-7; no definite D call. Looked up from germline, CDR1 is MNHNS and CDR2 is SASEGT. This CDR3 is 16 amino acids long. Trimming shortened V by 3 bases and J by 6 bases, and 21 bases separated the two germline ends. Written as DNA, the CDR3 is TGTGCCAGCAGTGACGTGTGGAGCATGTTGGGGTCCGAGCAGTACTTC. Its protein is CASSDVWSMLGSEQYF.

Turning to this clone: Other nucleotide sequences from this sample produce the same CDR3. The V call is TRBV7-9, the J call TRBJ1-5; D unclear. V gave up 3 bases and J gave up 4 bases, with 4 bases separating them. This CDR3 is built from 12 residues. Germline loops: CDR1 SEHNR, CDR2 FQNEAQ (reference sequence). CDR3: CASSLLNQPQHF. The CDR3 nucleotides read TGTGCCAGCAGCTTGCTGAATCAGCCCCAGCATTTT.

This clone was counted between two and nine times. The chain carries TRBV7-2 and TRBJ1-5; unclear D gene. V was cut by 2 bases and J by 8 bases, with 13 bases left in between. Germline V gene sequence: CDR1 SGHTA, CDR2 FQGNSA. The CDR3 runs 14 residues. The CDR3 sequence: CASSLKFSGKPQHF. DNA for the CDR3: TGTGCCAGCAGCTTAAAGTTTTCGGGTAAGCCCCAGCATTTT. Complete variable domain (other parts from reference TRBV7-2 and TRBJ1-5): GAGVSQSPSNKVTEKGKDVELRCDPISGHTALYWYRQSLGQGLEFLIYFQGNSAPDKSGLPSDRFSAERTGGSVSTLTIQRTQQEDSAVYLCASSLKFSGKPQHFGDGTRLSIL.

Comments on this clone: This likely came from a read error, as a far larger clone is one base away. This chain links TRBV5-1 with TRBJ2-2, with D possibly TRBD2 on 5 matching bases. Germline V lookup: CDR1 SGHRS, CDR2 YFSETQ. The CDR3 length is 15 residues. CDR3 nucleotides: TGCGCCAACAGCCCCCAGGAGGCCGGTCTAGGGGAGCTGTTTTTT. Amino acid sequence: CANSPQEAGLGELFF.

This rearrangement joins TRBV5-1 to TRBJ2-1; D possibly matches TRBD1 or TRBD2 (5 bases each). Germline CDR1 and CDR2: SGHRS and YFSETQ. The germline V and J ends were trimmed by 4 bases and 6 bases, with 14 bases remaining between them. The CDR3 length is 14 residues. The CDR3 loop is CASSRMAGTNEQFF. The CDR3 region has the DNA TGCGCCAGCAGCCGAATGGCAGGGACCAATGAGCAGTTCTTC.

The table lists this clone with a few counts. The rearrangement joins TRBV27 to TRBJ1-1, with D hard to call. Germline V gene sequence: CDR1 MNHEY, CDR2 SMNVEV (reference sequence). V shed 3 bases and J shed 1 base, with 9 bases lying between them. The CDR3 has 14 amino acids. CDR3 nucleotide sequence: TGTGCCAGCAGTTTTCTTGGCCAGAACACTGAAGCTTTCTTT. Translation gives CASSFLGQNTEAFF.

The rearrangement uses TRBV5-1 and TRBJ1-5; TRBD1 might be the D (6 bases). CDR3 length: 15 amino acids. V was clipped by 2 bases and J by 5 bases, with 14 bases between them. Germline-derived CDR1 and CDR2 are SGHRS and YFSETQ. The CDR3 DNA is TGCGCCAGCAGCTTAAATGACAGGAGAGATCAGCCCCAGCATTTT. This sequence encodes CASSLNDRRDQPQHF.